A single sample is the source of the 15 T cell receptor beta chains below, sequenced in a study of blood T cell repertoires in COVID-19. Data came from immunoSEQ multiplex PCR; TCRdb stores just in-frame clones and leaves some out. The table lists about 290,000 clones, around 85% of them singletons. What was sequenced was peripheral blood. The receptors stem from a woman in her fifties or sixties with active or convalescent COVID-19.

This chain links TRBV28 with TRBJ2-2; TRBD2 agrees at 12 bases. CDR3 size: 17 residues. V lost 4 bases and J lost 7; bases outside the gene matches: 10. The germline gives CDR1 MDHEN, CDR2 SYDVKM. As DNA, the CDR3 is TGTGCCAGCAGTTCGGCTCTAGCGGGAGGGCCCGACGGGGAGCTGTTTTTT. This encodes CASSSALAGGPDGELFF.

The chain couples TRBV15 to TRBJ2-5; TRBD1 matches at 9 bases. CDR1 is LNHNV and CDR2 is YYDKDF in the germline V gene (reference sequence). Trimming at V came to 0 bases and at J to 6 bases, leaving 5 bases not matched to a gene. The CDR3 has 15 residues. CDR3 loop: CATSRDDRGVKTQYF. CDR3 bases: TGTGCCACCAGCAGAGATGACAGGGGGGTGAAGACCCAGTACTTC.

The CDR3 here is CASSLRGPSYNEQFF. CDR3 sequence (DNA): TGTGCCAGCAGCTTACGCGGGCCTTCCTACAATGAGCAGTTCTTC. This chain connects TRBV7-9 to TRBJ2-1; TRBD2 might be the D (5 bases). The V and J ends lost 2 bases and 1 base respectively, with 9 bases between them. The CDR3 is 15 amino acids. Germline assignment: CDR1 SEHNR and CDR2 FQNEAQ (reference sequence).

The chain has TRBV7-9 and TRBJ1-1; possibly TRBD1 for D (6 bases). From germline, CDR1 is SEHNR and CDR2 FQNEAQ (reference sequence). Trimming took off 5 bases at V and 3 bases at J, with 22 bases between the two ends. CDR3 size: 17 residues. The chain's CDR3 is CASSLRQTGRGYTEAFF. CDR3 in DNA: TGTGCCAGCAGCCTACGCCAAACCGGGAGGGGGTACACTGAAGCTTTCTTT.

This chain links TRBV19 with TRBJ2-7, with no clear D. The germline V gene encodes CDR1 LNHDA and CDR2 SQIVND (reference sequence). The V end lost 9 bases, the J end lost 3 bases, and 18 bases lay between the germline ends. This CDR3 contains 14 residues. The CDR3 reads CASHLASEVYEQYF. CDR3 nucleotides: TGTGCCAGCCATTTGGCCTCAGAAGTCTACGAGCAGTACTTC.

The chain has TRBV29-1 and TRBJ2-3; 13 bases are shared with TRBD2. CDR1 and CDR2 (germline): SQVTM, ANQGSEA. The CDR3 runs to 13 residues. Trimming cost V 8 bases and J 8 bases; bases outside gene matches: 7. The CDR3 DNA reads TGCAGCACAGGACTAGCGGGAGATGGTACGCAGTATTTT. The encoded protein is CSTGLAGDGTQYF.

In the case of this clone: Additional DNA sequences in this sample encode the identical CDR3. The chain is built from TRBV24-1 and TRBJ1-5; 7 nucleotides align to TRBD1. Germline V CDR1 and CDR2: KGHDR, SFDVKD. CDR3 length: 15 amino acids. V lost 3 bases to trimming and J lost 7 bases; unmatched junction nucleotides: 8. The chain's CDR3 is CATSDPRQGGQPQHF. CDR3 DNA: TGTGCCACCAGTGATCCCCGACAGGGCGGACAGCCCCAGCATTTT.

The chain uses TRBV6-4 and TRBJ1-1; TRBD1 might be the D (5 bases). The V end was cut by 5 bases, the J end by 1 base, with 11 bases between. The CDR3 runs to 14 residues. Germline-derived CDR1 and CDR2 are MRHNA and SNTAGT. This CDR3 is CASSPTRGNTEAFF. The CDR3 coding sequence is TGTGCCAGCAGTCCGACAAGGGGGAACACTGAAGCTTTCTTT.

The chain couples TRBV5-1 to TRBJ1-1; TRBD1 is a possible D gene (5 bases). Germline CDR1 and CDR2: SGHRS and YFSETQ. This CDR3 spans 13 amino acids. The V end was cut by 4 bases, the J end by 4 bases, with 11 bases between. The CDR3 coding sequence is TGCGCCAGCAGCGTCCAGGGAGGCACTGAAGCTTTCTTT. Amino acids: CASSVQGGTEAFF.

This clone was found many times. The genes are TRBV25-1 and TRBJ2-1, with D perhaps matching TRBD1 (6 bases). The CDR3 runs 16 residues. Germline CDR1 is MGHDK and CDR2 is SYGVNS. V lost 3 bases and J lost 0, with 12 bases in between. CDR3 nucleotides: TGTGCCAGCAGTGACGAGCAGGGGAGCTCCTACAATGAGCAGTTCTTC. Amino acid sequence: CASSDEQGSSYNEQFF. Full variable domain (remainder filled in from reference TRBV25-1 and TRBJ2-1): EADIYQTPRYLVIGTGKKITLECSQTMGHDKMYWYQQDPGMELHLIHYSYGVNSTEKGDLSSESTVSRIRTEHFPLTLESARPSHTSQYLCASSDEQGSSYNEQFFGPGTRLTVL.

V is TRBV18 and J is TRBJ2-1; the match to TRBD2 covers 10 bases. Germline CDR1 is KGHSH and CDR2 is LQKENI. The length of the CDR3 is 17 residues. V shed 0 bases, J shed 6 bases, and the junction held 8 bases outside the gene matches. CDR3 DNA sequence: TGTGCCAGCTCACCACCACAAGCGGGAGGGCCAGTCAATGAGCAGTTCTTC. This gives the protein CASSPPQAGGPVNEQFF.

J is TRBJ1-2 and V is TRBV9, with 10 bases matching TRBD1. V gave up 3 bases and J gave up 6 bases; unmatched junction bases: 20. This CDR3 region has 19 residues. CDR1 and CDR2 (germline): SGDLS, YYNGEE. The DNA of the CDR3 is TGTGCCAGCAGCGCCAACGAGGACAGGGGGGGACACACTAAAGATGGCTACACCTTC. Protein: CASSANEDRGGHTKDGYTF.

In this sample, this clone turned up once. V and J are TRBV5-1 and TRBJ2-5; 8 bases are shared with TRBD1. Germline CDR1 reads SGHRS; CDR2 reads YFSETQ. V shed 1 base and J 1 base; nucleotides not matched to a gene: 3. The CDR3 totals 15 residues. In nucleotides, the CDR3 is TGCGCCAGCAGCTTGCGAACAGGGGGCCAAGAGACCCAGTACTTC. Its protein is CASSLRTGGQETQYF.

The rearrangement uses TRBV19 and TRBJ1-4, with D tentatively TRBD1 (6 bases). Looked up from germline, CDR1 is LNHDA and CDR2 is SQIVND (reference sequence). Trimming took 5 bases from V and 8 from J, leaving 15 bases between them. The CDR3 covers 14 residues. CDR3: CASSAQGPGEKLFF. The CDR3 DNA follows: TGTGCCAGTAGTGCACAGGGTCCTGGAGAAAAACTGTTTTTT.

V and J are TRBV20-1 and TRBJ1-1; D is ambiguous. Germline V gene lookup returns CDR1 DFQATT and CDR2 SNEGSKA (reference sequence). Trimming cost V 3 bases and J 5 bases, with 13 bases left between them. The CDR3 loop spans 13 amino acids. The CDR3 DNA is TGCAGTGCTAGTGACGGGATCCTGACTGAAGCTTTCTTT. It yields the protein CSASDGILTEAFF.